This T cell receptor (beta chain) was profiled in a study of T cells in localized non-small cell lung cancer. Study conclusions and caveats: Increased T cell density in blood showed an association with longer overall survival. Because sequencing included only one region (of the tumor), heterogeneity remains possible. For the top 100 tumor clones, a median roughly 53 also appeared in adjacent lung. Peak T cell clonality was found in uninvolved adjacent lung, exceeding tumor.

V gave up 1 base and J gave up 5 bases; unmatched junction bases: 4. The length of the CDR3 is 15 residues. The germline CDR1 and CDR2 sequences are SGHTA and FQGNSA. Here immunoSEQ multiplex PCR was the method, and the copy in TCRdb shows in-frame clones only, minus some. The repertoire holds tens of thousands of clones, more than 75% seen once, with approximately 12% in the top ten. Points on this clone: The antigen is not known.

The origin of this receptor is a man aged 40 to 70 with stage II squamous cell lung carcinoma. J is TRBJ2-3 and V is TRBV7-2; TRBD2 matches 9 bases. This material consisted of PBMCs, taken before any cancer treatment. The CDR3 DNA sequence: TGTGCCAGCAGCTTAGGCGGGGGGGCGATAGATACGCAGTATTTT. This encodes CASSLGGGAIDTQYF.